This T cell receptor (beta chain) was retrieved from a study of blood T cell repertoires in COVID-19. At the level of the study: Sites across the United States, Italy and Spain contributed samples from acute and convalescent COVID-19. From T cells, B-cell-depleted T cells, or PBMCs came the material, which was cDNA or gDNA.

Per the authors' pipeline: Amplified reference gene primers provided the basis for estimating nucleated cell counts. This table comes from immunoSEQ multiplex PCR, and its TCRdb copy is limited to in-frame clones, with some not included. V, J and clone size were drawn from that table, and D and trimming were deduced from the DNA. The data show some 150,000 clones, 75% to 90% seen once. The sequence came from a human donor in a cohort sampled during active COVID-19. The sequencing input was peripheral blood.

The CDR3 DNA reads as TGTGCCAGCAGCCAAGATTTGTCGAGCTCCTACAATGAGCAGTTCTTC. It specifies CASSQDLSSSYNEQFF. The chain employs TRBV4-2 and TRBJ2-1; D call uncertain. V was shortened by 0 bases and J by 0 bases, with 9 bases between the two germline ends. Germline V lookup: CDR1 LGHNA, CDR2 YNFKEQ. The CDR3 consists of 16 residues.